Described below is a single T cell receptor beta chain sequence and its context. Its target is not known. The CDR3 contains 16 residues. Germline assignment: CDR1 SGHVS and CDR2 FQNEAQ. The trim removed 4 bases at V and 7 bases at J, leaving 8 bases unmatched. The data were taken from a study of cytomegalovirus exposure and HLA in healthy donors. Study-wide points: The authors confirmed in vitro that a few CMV-associated chains were specific for CMV antigens. One later analysis, an examination of the approximately 130 validation repertoires, found that first-cohort TCR clusters tended to co-occur in them. The investigators catalogued some 160 TCR beta chains as cytomegalovirus-associated. The study found most TCR sequences rare, yet found some public TCRs in many donors.

Sequencing was performed with immunoSEQ multiplex PCR; in TCRdb, only in-frame clones are kept and a portion is missing. In the table there are 120,000 or so clones, about nine tenths of which are singletons. The clonotype originates from a woman aged 18-35 years in good health and CMV-seronegative. This sequence joins TRBV7-8 and TRBJ2-1; 12 bases fit TRBD2. The source material was PBMCs. Here the CDR3 reads CASSYLGTSGRNEQFF. CDR3 DNA sequence: TGTGCCAGCAGCTACCTCGGTACTAGCGGGAGGAATGAGCAGTTCTTC.